A selection of T cell receptor beta chains follows, all from one sample in a study of OX40 agonist ivuxolimab in advanced cancers. This table comes from immunoSEQ multiplex PCR, and its TCRdb copy is limited to in-frame clones, with some not included. The repertoire has approximately 76,000 clones, 92% of them found once; the top ten carry about 9.1%. The starting material was CD4+ or CD8+ T cells sorted from blood, obtained in a trial of the OX40 agonist ivuxolimab. These receptors were taken from an adult with an advanced solid tumor such as melanoma, head and neck, liver or kidney cancer. Both conserved end residues are part of each CDR3. The D gene is left open where the match is weak. Size is stated for part of the rows, as once, few or many counts, or as a class when the clone is expanded.

J | size | D | V | DNA | CDR3
TRBJ1-2 | - | - | TRBV7-6 | TGTGCCAGCAGCCCTAGTGGATTAAACTATGGCTACACCTTC | CASSPSGLNYGYTF
TRBJ2-2 | - | - | TRBV5-4 | TGTGCCAGCAGCTTTAGCGACGCCGGGGAGCTGTTTTTT | CASSFSDAGELFF
TRBJ1-2 | few | - | TRBV7-9 | TGTGCCAGCAGCTTAGGAGAGTCTGGCTACACCTTC | CASSLGESGYTF
TRBJ1-4 | - | - | TRBV7-2 | TGTGCCAGCAGCCTTCTGTCTAATGAAAAACTGTTTTTT | CASSLLSNEKLFF
TRBJ2-2 | - | - | TRBV6-5 | TGTGCCAGCAGTTATGCCTATTTTACAGAGGCCGGGGAGCTGTTTTTT | CASSYAYFTEAGELFF
TRBJ1-1 | - | - | TRBV7-6 | TGTGCCAGCAGCTTACCCGAGGGGAACACTGAAGCTTTCTTT | CASSLPEGNTEAFF
TRBJ1-1 | - | TRBD1 | TRBV27 | TGTGCCAGCAGTACAGGGGGTGAAGCTTTCTTT | CASSTGGEAFF
TRBJ1-3 | - | TRBD1 | TRBV4-2 | TGTGCCAGAAACGGGACAGGGGAAGGTAGTGGAAACACCATATATTTT | CARNGTGEGSGNTIYF
TRBJ2-1 | - | - | TRBV11-2 | TGTGCCAGCAGCTTTGGGACCGAAGACAATGAGCAGTTCTTC | CASSFGTEDNEQFF
TRBJ2-7 | - | TRBD2 | TRBV27 | TGTGCCAGCAGTCCTCGCGGGAGCTCCTACGAGCAGTACTTC | CASSPRGSSYEQYF
TRBJ1-5 | - | TRBD1 | TRBV12-5 | TGTGCTAGTTCGGACAGGGGGCGCGCTAATCAGCCCCAGCATTTT | CASSDRGRANQPQHF
TRBJ1-5 | - | TRBD1 | TRBV9 | TGTGCCAGCAGCGTAGGTGGACAGGTAGATCAGCCCCAGCATTTT | CASSVGGQVDQPQHF
TRBJ2-5 | - | - | TRBV10-3 | TGTGCCATCAACGACTTTAGGGGGGGGACCCAGTACTTC | CAINDFRGGTQYF
TRBJ2-7 | - | - | TRBV19 | TGTGCCAGTAGTATTCGAGGAGGACCCTACGAGCAGTACTTC | CASSIRGGPYEQYF
TRBJ2-3 | - | TRBD2 | TRBV7-6 | TGTGCCAGCATCCATTATCAGGCTAGCGGGGACATCACAGATACGCAGTATTTT | CASIHYQASGDITDTQYF
TRBJ2-5 | - | - | TRBV10-1 | TGCGCCAGCAGTGAGGAAGGGGAACAAGAGACCCAGTACTTC | CASSEEGEQETQYF
TRBJ2-7 | - | - | TRBV4-1 | TGCGCCAGCAGCCAAGTAACTGGCGGAAACGAGCAGTACTTC | CASSQVTGGNEQYF